One and the same sample provided the 5 T cell receptor beta chains below, sequenced in a study of T-cell reconstitution after alpha-beta-depleted transplantation in children. The TCRbeta library was prepared with unique molecular identifiers. TCRdb itself ran the PCR reads through MiXCR, one entry per CDR3 protein. The table includes 400,000 to 500,000 distinct CDR3 sequences, roughly a tenth detected once. This specimen consisted of PBMCs from the stem cell graft donor, obtained from the stem cell graft. The origin of the receptors is a human donor who donated a stem cell graft to a child with acute myeloid leukemia.

This rearrangement joins TRBV18 to TRBJ1-4; D may be TRBD1 (5 bases). The CDR3 runs to 15 residues. V was clipped by 1 base and J by 5 bases, with 11 bases between them. Germline lookup yields CDR1 KGHSH and CDR2 LQKENI. The CDR3 nucleotides read TGTGCCAGCTCACCACAAGGGACGCCGAATGAAAAACTGTTTTTT. The encoded protein is CASSPQGTPNEKLFF.

This clonotype was counted ten times or more. The CDR3 is CASSQEYLYGSSYNEQFF. The CDR3 nucleotides read TGTGCCAGCAGCCAAGAATATCTGTACGGGAGCTCCTACAATGAGCAGTTCTTC. The chain links TRBV3-1 to TRBJ2-1; possible D gene TRBD2, 6 bases. The V end was cut by 0 bases, the J end by 0 bases, with 15 bases between. This CDR3 has 18 residues. The germline CDR1 and CDR2 sequences are LGHDT and YNNKEL (reference sequence).

The V and J genes are TRBV3-1 and TRBJ2-1; possibly TRBD1 or TRBD2 for D (6 bases each). V gave up 4 bases and J gave up 5 bases, with 15 bases separating them. CDR1 and CDR2 (germline): LGHDT, YNNKEL (reference sequence). The CDR3 is made up of 15 amino acids. The CDR3 nucleotides read TGTGCCAGCAGCCGCAGTAGGGGGGCGGACAATGAGCAGTTCTTC. Its translation: CASSRSRGADNEQFF.

The chain combines TRBV7-2 with TRBJ2-5, with a possible D match to TRBD1 (7 bases). The CDR3 contains 16 residues. Trimming stripped 0 bases from V and 5 bases from J, with 16 bases between. Germline V CDR1 and CDR2: SGHTA, FQGNSA. The CDR3 protein is CASSLAAGQMWETQYF. CDR3 coding DNA: TGTGCCAGCAGCTTAGCCGCGGGACAGATGTGGGAGACCCAGTACTTC.

The chain uses TRBV7-9 and TRBJ2-4, with a tentative D call TRBD1 (6 bases). The V end lost 1 base, the J end lost 1 base, and 11 bases lay between the germline ends. The V gene's germline CDR1 is SEHNR and CDR2 FQNEAQ (reference sequence). The CDR3 runs to 16 residues. The DNA for the CDR3 is TGTGCCAGCAGCTTAGTCCAGGGGACGGCCAAAAACATTCAGTACTTC. Translated, it gives CASSLVQGTAKNIQYF. Based on the CDR3 plus reference TRBV7-9 and TRBJ2-4, the full variable domain is DTGVSQNPRHKITKRGQNVTFRCDPISEHNRLYWYRQTLGQGPEFLTYFQNEAQLEKSRLLSDRFSAERPKGSFSTLEIQRTEQGDSAMYLCASSLVQGTAKNIQYFGAGTRLSVL.